The 15 T cell receptor beta chains reported below all come from one sample, sequenced in a study of T-cell reconstitution after alpha-beta-depleted transplantation in children. Molecular barcoding with unique molecular identifiers was used for the TCRbeta library. TCRdb reprocessed the PCR reads with MiXCR, giving one entry per CDR3 protein. The sample gives hundreds of thousands of distinct CDR3 sequences, roughly 25% of which show up once; about 4.8% is in the top ten. Source: PBMCs, mostly from graft donor cells, taken 360 days after TCRalphabeta/CD19-depleted stem cell transplant. The receptors derive from a female patient aged 2 to 10 who had a stem cell transplant for congenital amegakaryocytic thrombocytopenia, so the T cells may come from the graft donor.

This clonotype was observed a few times. The rearrangement links TRBV24-1 to TRBJ2-3; 11 bases map to TRBD2. V shed 4 bases, J shed 11 bases, and the junction held 19 bases outside the gene matches. CDR3 size: 18 residues. Germline loops: CDR1 KGHDR, CDR2 SFDVKD. The CDR3 here is CATSEDPQTSGKLPWQYF. The CDR3 nucleotides read TGTGCCACCAGTGAAGATCCCCAGACTAGCGGGAAACTCCCATGGCAGTATTTT.

This clonotype was detected a few times. This chain connects TRBV10-3 to TRBJ2-7; possibly TRBD1 or TRBD2 for D (5 bases each). The CDR3 covers 13 residues. Germline V gene lookup returns CDR1 ENHRY and CDR2 SYGVKD. Trimming shortened V by 7 bases and J by 9 bases, and 19 bases separated the two germline ends. CDR3 sequence: CAIKGDGGLGQYF. The CDR3 coding sequence is TGTGCCATCAAAGGGGACGGAGGCTTGGGGCAGTACTTC.

This clonotype has more than one count but fewer than ten. This rearrangement joins TRBV5-6 to TRBJ1-6; TRBD1 agrees at 10 bases. The CDR3 extends over 16 amino acids. Germline V CDR1 and CDR2: SGHDT, YYEEEE. Trimming cost V 5 bases and J 4 bases; bases outside gene matches: 6. CDR3 loop: CASSPTGGAYNSPLHF. In DNA form, the CDR3 reads TGTGCCAGCAGTCCGACAGGGGGCGCGTATAATTCACCCCTCCACTTT.

V usage is TRBV5-1 and J usage is TRBJ2-7; either TRBD1 or TRBD2 may supply D (5 bases each). The length of the CDR3 is 14 residues. The V end lost 4 bases, the J end lost 3 bases, and 14 bases lay between the germline ends. Germline assignment: CDR1 SGHRS and CDR2 YFSETQ. The CDR3 nucleotides read TGCGCCAGCAGCCCTCGGGACGGGGTCTACGAGCAGTACTTC. Translated: CASSPRDGVYEQYF.

The chain couples TRBV4-3 to TRBJ2-3; a possible D gene is TRBD2 (5 bases). Germline CDR1 reads LGHNA; CDR2 reads YSLEER. With 0 bases removed from V and 0 bases from J, the gap between germline ends came to 16 bases. The CDR3 consists of 18 residues. This CDR3 reads CASSQEAVDAFSTDTQYF. The CDR3 region has the DNA TGCGCCAGCAGCCAAGAAGCGGTCGACGCATTTAGCACAGATACGCAGTATTTT.

The chain carries TRBV28 and TRBJ2-6; 8 positions match TRBD1. The trim removed 6 bases at V and 0 bases at J, leaving 7 bases unmatched. Germline CDR1 reads MDHEN; CDR2 reads SYDVKM. This CDR3 region has 17 residues. Written as DNA, the CDR3 is TGTGCCAGCAGGACGACAGGGGCCGTCTCTGGGGCCAACGTCCTGACTTTC. Amino acids: CASRTTGAVSGANVLTF.

The sample holds a few counts of this clonotype. V and J are TRBV20-1 and TRBJ2-2; 9 positions agree with TRBD2. The CDR3 is 16 residues long. With 6 bases clipped from V and 6 bases from J, the junction kept 14 bases outside the gene matches. Germline loops: CDR1 DFQATT, CDR2 SNEGSKA (reference sequence). As DNA, the CDR3 is TGCAGTGCCCCGGCCCCACCGGGACTAGCTTCCGGGGAGCTGTTTTTT. Translation: CSAPAPPGLASGELFF.

In its sample, this clonotype was seen a few times. The J gene is TRBJ2-7, the V gene TRBV4-1; TRBD2 is a possible D gene (7 bases). In germline, CDR1 is MGHRA, CDR2 YSYEKL. Between the trimmed V and J ends, which lost 1 base and 4 bases, there was a span of 17 bases. This CDR3 has 16 residues. The CDR3: CASSQVLSGGWYEQYF. The CDR3 DNA reads as TGCGCCAGCAGCCAAGTTTTGTCGGGGGGCTGGTACGAGCAGTACTTC.

The V and J genes are TRBV15 and TRBJ1-2; D is ambiguous. Trimming left V 0 bases short and J 13 bases short, with 12 bases between. The CDR3 consists of 12 residues. The germline V gene has CDR1 LNHNV and CDR2 YYDKDF (reference sequence). CDR3: CATSRDWRTRTF. The CDR3 coding sequence is TGTGCCACCAGCAGAGATTGGAGAACTCGCACCTTC.

CDR3 DNA: TGTGCCAGCAGCCGCCCGGACCACTCCTACGAGCAGTACTTC. It yields the protein CASSRPDHSYEQYF. The chain carries TRBV7-2 and TRBJ2-7; D is uncertain. Germline V lookup: CDR1 SGHTA, CDR2 FQGNSA. This CDR3 is built from 14 residues. V was clipped by 5 bases and J by 0 bases, with 11 bases between them.

On this clonotype itself: At one of its ends the junction is not consistent with the germline gene, which may arise from a read error. This rearrangement joins TRBV12-3 or TRBV12-4 to TRBJ1-2; a weak D match, TRBD1 (6 bases). The CDR3 extends over 8 amino acids. CDR3 sequence reads: CASSPGDF. CDR3 DNA: TGTGCCAGCAGTCCAGGGGACTTC.

The rearrangement uses TRBV20-1 and TRBJ2-1; no definite D call. Trimming left V 1 base short and J 9 bases short, with 13 bases between. Looked up from germline, CDR1 is DFQATT and CDR2 is SNEGSKA (reference sequence). This CDR3 comprises 13 residues. CDR3 sequence: CSARVPGGSEQFF. Here the CDR3 DNA reads TGCAGTGCTAGAGTGCCGGGTGGAAGTGAGCAGTTCTTC.

The table lists this clonotype with many counts. V gene TRBV12-3 or TRBV12-4 combines with J gene TRBJ2-1, with 8 nucleotides matching TRBD1. V gave up 1 base and J gave up 4 bases; unmatched junction bases: 3. CDR3 size: 15 residues. The CDR3 region is CASSLGDRRYNEQFF. The DNA of the CDR3 is TGTGCCAGCAGTTTAGGGGACAGGAGGTACAATGAGCAGTTCTTC.

The CDR3 sequence is CASSLGTSAGELFF. CDR3 nucleotides: TGTGCCAGCAGTTTGGGGACTAGCGCCGGGGAGCTGTTTTTT. The V gene is TRBV6-2 or TRBV6-3, the J gene TRBJ2-2; 10 bases line up with TRBD2. This CDR3 is built from 14 residues. V lost 4 bases and J lost 6; bases outside the gene matches: 2. From germline, CDR1 is MNHEY and CDR2 SVGEGT.

This clonotype has a handful of counts. The chain recombines TRBV5-1 with TRBJ2-3; 10 bases align to TRBD2. There are 16 residues in the CDR3. V trimming: 4 bases; J trimming: 10 bases; junction bases outside the gene matches: 15. Looked up from germline, CDR1 is SGHRS and CDR2 is YFSETQ. The CDR3 coding sequence is TGCGCCAGCAGCGAGAATAGCGGGGGGCTTGGAGGGGCGCAGTATTTT. Translation: CASSENSGGLGGAQYF. Looking up the rest from reference TRBV5-1 and TRBJ2-3 gives the full variable domain: KAGVTQTPRYLIKTRGQQVTLSCSPISGHRSVSWYQQTPGQGLQFLFEYFSETQRNKGNFPGRFSGRQFSNSRSEMNVSTLELGDSALYLCASSENSGGLGGAQYFGPGTRLTVL.